This TCR beta chain was retrieved from a study of blood T cell repertoires in COVID-19. Study background: T cells, B-cell-depleted T cells, or PBMCs supplied cDNA or gDNA.

In the original workflow: Amplification of reference gene primers provided the estimated nucleated cell counts. TCRdb keeps only in-frame clones here, not all; method: immunoSEQ multiplex PCR. D and trimming were read from the DNA, whereas the V and J calls and clone size are those reported in that table. The data contain roughly 250,000 clones, roughly 80% of them singletons. The table lists this clone with a count of one. Trimming removed 4 bases at V and 5 bases at J, with 9 bases between. CDR1 and CDR2 (germline): MGHRA, YSYEKL. The CDR3 is 14 amino acids. J is TRBJ1-6 and V is TRBV4-1; D call uncertain. The source is a woman older than 75 with acute or convalescent COVID-19. Input material: peripheral blood. The CDR3 spells CASSPRFNNSPLHF. In DNA, the CDR3 is TGCGCCAGCAGCCCCCGGTTTAATAATTCACCCCTCCACTTT.